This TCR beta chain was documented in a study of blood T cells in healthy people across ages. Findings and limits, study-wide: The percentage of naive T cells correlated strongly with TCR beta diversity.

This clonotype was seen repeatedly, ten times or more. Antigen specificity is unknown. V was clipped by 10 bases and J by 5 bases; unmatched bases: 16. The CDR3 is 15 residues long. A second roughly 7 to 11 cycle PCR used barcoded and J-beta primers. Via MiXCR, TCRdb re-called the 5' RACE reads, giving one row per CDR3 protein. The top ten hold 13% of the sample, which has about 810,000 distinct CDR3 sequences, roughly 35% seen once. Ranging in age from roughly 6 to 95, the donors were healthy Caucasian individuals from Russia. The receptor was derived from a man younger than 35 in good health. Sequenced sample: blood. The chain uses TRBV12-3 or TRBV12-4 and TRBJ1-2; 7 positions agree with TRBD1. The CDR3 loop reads CATCPRTGGPYGYTF. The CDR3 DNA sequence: TGTGCCACCTGCCCCCGGACAGGCGGTCCTTATGGCTACACCTTC.